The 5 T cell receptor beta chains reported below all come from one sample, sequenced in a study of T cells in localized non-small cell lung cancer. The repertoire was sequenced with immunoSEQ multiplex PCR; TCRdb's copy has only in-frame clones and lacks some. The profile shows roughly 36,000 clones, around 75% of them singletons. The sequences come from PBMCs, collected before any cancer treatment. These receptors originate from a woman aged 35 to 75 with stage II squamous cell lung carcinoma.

CDR3 loop: CASSSGTSGYNEQFF. CDR3 sequence (DNA): TGTGCCAGCAGTTCCGGGACTAGCGGCTACAATGAGCAGTTCTTC. This chain uses TRBV27 with TRBJ2-1; 11 bases align to TRBD2. The CDR3 sequence is 15 residues long. Germline lookup yields CDR1 MNHEY and CDR2 SMNVEV (reference sequence). Trimming at V came to 4 bases and at J to 3 bases, leaving 2 bases not matched to a gene.

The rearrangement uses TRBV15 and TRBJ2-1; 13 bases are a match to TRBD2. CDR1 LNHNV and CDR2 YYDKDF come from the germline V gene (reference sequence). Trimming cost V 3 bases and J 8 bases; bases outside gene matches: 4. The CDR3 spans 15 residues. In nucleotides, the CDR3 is TGTGCCACCAGCAGCGGGACTAGCGGGGAGGATGAGCAGTTCTTC. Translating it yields CATSSGTSGEDEQFF.

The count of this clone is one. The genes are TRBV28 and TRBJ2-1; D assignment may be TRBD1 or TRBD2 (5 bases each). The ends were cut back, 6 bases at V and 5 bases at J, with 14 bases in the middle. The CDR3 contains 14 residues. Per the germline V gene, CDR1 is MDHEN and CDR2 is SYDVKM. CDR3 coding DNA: TGTGCCAGCAGCAACAGGATGCGGGACAATGAGCAGTTCTTC. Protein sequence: CASSNRMRDNEQFF.

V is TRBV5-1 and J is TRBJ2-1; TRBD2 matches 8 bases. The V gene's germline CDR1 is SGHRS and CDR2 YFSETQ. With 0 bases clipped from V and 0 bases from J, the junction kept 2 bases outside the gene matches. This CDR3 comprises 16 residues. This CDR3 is CASSLGLAPSYNEQFF. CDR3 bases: TGCGCCAGCAGCTTGGGACTAGCGCCCTCCTACAATGAGCAGTTCTTC.

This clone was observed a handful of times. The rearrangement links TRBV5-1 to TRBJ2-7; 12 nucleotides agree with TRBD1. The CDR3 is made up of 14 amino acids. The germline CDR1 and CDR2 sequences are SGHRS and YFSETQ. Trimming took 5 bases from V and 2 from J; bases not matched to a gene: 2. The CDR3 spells CASRGTGGPYEQYV. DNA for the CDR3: TGCGCCAGCAGGGGGACAGGGGGCCCCTACGAGCAGTACGTC.